The rows below give T cell receptor beta chains drawn from one sample of a study of vaccination and CD4 T cells after COVID-19. TCRdb reanalysed the PCR reads using MiXCR and keeps one entry per CDR3 protein. Of 9,900 or so distinct CDR3 sequences in the sample, about 35% were seen once. The antigens for these receptors are not known. The material sequenced was CD4+ T cells from blood, cultured in vitro. All receptors come from a human donor in good health. The conserved cysteine and the conserved F or W are not part of the CDR3 here. Clone size is not always given. Where it is, it says once, few, many or a class for expanded clones.

V gene	J gene	clone size	CDR3 protein
TRBV20-1	TRBJ2-7	NA	SASPGPGSYEQY
TRBV6-1	TRBJ1-5	few	ASRSGQALNQPQH
TRBV11-2	TRBJ2-7	few	ASSLGDRVYEQY
TRBV7-3	TRBJ2-3	NA	ASSATGGGDRVQY
TRBV11-3	TRBJ2-1	NA	ASSLGSGGRNEQF
TRBV20-1	TRBJ2-3	NA	SARPKMREGQTDTQY
TRBV7-3	TRBJ2-2	NA	ASSLQGANTGELF
TRBV7-8	TRBJ2-7	NA	ASSGTGNPLREQY
TRBV20-1	TRBJ1-1	few	SARYPWTGPENTEAF
TRBV7-2	TRBJ1-2	few	ASSGRTYGYT
TRBV20-1	TRBJ2-6	NA	SATGFAGANVLT
TRBV7-9	TRBJ1-1	NA	ASSPGANTEAF
TRBV6-2/TRBV6-3	TRBJ2-3	NA	ASSSSRTSGDTQY
TRBV28	TRBJ1-2	NA	ASEVAGGYT
TRBV6-2/TRBV6-3	TRBJ2-5	NA	ASSSLLAGSETQY
TRBV5-4	TRBJ1-6	few	ASSLATGVTPLH
TRBV24-1	TRBJ2-5	few	ATSSAGGSVETQY
TRBV7-3	TRBJ2-7	NA	ASSLLAGAGEQY
TRBV6-4	TRBJ2-7	NA	ASSGTLRQAVYEQY
TRBV30	TRBJ2-2	once	AWSPNTGAGELF
TRBV6-1	TRBJ2-2	NA	ASSRPGGDLLTGELF
TRBV12-3/TRBV12-4	TRBJ2-2	NA	ASSRSGELF
TRBV2	TRBJ1-5	NA	ASSDRGQQGQPQH
TRBV4-3	TRBJ1-3	NA	ASSQEATGNTIY
TRBV20-1	TRBJ2-1	NA	SARVASGSAYNEQF
TRBV5-4	TRBJ2-3	NA	ASSASREGFADTQY
TRBV7-9	TRBJ2-3	NA	ASSFVSPSTDTQY
TRBV4-1	TRBJ1-6	NA	ASSQDRQGSPDSPLH
TRBV28	TRBJ2-1	few	ASSPAGSSYNEQF
TRBV2	TRBJ2-7	NA	ASSRDRVYEQY
TRBV4-2	TRBJ1-2	NA	ASSPRGEDSYT
TRBV2	TRBJ2-4	NA	ASSPGTSGIIQY
TRBV11-1	TRBJ2-7	NA	ASSTDRDEQY
TRBV6-2/TRBV6-3	TRBJ2-3	few	ASGGTSGTDTQY
TRBV20-1	TRBJ2-7	few	SADPGLHPGEQY
TRBV20-1	TRBJ2-7	NA	SARGRTASGREEQY
TRBV30	TRBJ2-3	NA	AWSGMSRDTQY
TRBV12-3/TRBV12-4	TRBJ2-1	once	ASSPGPLGGQF
TRBV19	TRBJ1-5	few	ASSPGYQPQH
TRBV20-1	TRBJ2-3	few	SARGGDTQY
TRBV5-4	TRBJ2-6	NA	ASSRQDSGANVLT